The rows below give T cell receptor beta chains drawn from one sample of a study of cytomegalovirus exposure and HLA in healthy donors. Assay used: immunoSEQ multiplex PCR; TCRdb lists only in-frame clones, some missing. The table lists 130,000 or so clones, about 8.5% of them singletons, with 5.5% in the top ten. Sequences were obtained from PBMCs. The receptors were sampled from a middle-aged man in good health and CMV-seronegative. CDR3s include the opening cysteine and the closing phenylalanine or tryptophan. The order of the fields is CDR3 protein, CDR3 DNA, clone size, J gene, D gene, V gene. D genes are given only for firm matches. Rows give clone size only sometimes, using once, few, many, or a class for an expanded clone.

CDR3: CASSQTGASSYEQYF; DNA: TGCGCCAGCAGCCAGACAGGGGCCAGCTCCTACGAGCAGTACTTC; size: -; J: TRBJ2-7; D: TRBD1; V: TRBV4-1
CDR3: CASSLVAGQGNEKLFF; DNA: TGTGCCAGCAGCCTAGTGGCGGGACAGGGGAATGAAAAACTGTTTTTT; size: few; J: TRBJ1-4; D: TRBD1; V: TRBV7-2
CDR3: CASSLGGAGTEAFF; DNA: TGTGCCAGCAGCTTGGGGGGGGCGGGCACTGAAGCTTTCTTT; size: -; J: TRBJ1-1; D: -; V: TRBV7-8
CDR3: CASRQGGGWEKLFF; DNA: TGTGCCAGCAGGCAGGGGGGAGGATGGGAAAAACTGTTTTTT; size: -; J: TRBJ1-4; D: TRBD1; V: TRBV11-2
CDR3: CSVEGGRGGTEAFF; DNA: TGCAGCGTTGAAGGGGGGAGGGGTGGGACTGAAGCTTTCTTT; size: few; J: TRBJ1-1; D: -; V: TRBV29-1
CDR3: CASTLQETYEQYF; DNA: TGTGCCAGCACCCTACAGGAGACCTACGAGCAGTACTTC; size: few; J: TRBJ2-7; D: -; V: TRBV7-9
CDR3: CASSFRAGDYEQYF; DNA: TGCGCCAGCAGCTTCAGGGCTGGAGACTACGAGCAGTACTTC; size: few; J: TRBJ2-7; D: -; V: TRBV4-1
CDR3: CASSPPLGAQETQYF; DNA: TGTGCCAGCTCACCACCCTTGGGGGCGCAAGAGACCCAGTACTTC; size: -; J: TRBJ2-5; D: -; V: TRBV18
CDR3: CASSPIYTGANTEAFF; DNA: TGTGCCAGCAGCCCTATTTACACAGGGGCCAACACTGAAGCTTTCTTT; size: -; J: TRBJ1-1; D: TRBD1; V: TRBV14
CDR3: CASSSGTGELFF; DNA: TGTGCCAGCAGCTCCGGCACCGGGGAGCTGTTTTTT; size: few; J: TRBJ2-2; D: -; V: TRBV7-6
CDR3: CSVHLTSYNEQFF; DNA: TGCAGCGTCCATTTGACTAGTTACAATGAGCAGTTCTTC; size: -; J: TRBJ2-1; D: -; V: TRBV29-1
CDR3: CASSIPLYGYTF; DNA: TGTGCCAGTAGTATACCCCTCTATGGCTACACCTTC; size: few; J: TRBJ1-2; D: -; V: TRBV19
CDR3: CASSLTGNNEQFF; DNA: TGTGCCAGCAGCTTGACAGGAAACAATGAGCAGTTCTTC; size: -; J: TRBJ2-1; D: -; V: TRBV13
CDR3: CASSDLRDRGYGGNQPQHF; DNA: TGCGCCAGCAGTGACCTCCGGGACAGGGGTTATGGAGGCAATCAGCCCCAGCATTTT; size: few; J: TRBJ1-5; D: TRBD1; V: TRBV10-2
CDR3: CASSLLVAGGHVSDTQYF; DNA: TGTGCCAGCAGCTTATTGGTAGCGGGGGGCCATGTTTCGGATACGCAGTATTTT; size: -; J: TRBJ2-3; D: TRBD2; V: TRBV11-2
CDR3: CASSLLPRTGLNEKLFF; DNA: TGTGCCAGCAGCTTACTCCCCAGGACAGGGCTAAATGAAAAACTGTTTTTT; size: -; J: TRBJ1-4; D: TRBD1; V: TRBV7-2
CDR3: CAWSTGGTDTQYF; DNA: TGTGCCTGGAGTACAGGGGGCACAGATACGCAGTATTTT; size: few; J: TRBJ2-3; D: TRBD1; V: TRBV30